Shown below are 32 T cell receptor beta chains from a single sample sequenced in a study of beta chain features in type 1 diabetes. Reverse transcription of all isolated RNA meant that expressed TCRB transcripts were sequenced. Generated by immunoSEQ multiplex PCR, the TCRdb table keeps only in-frame clones and is missing some. This table holds roughly 450,000 clones, over 9.5% found once. The sequenced sample consisted of naive CD4+ T cells from blood. Receptors originate from a woman under 30 in good health.

V is TRBV7-2 and J is TRBJ2-7; D remains unclear. Germline V CDR1 and CDR2: SGHTA, FQGNSA. The CDR3 runs to 15 residues. Trimming cost V 1 base and J 4 bases, with 14 bases left between them. CDR3 region: CASSLGQIFRYEQYF. The CDR3 nucleotides are TGTGCCAGCAGCTTAGGGCAAATATTTCGGTACGAGCAGTACTTC.

This rearrangement joins TRBV5-1 to TRBJ2-5; unclear D gene. Germline V gene lookup returns CDR1 SGHRS and CDR2 YFSETQ. V was trimmed by 0 bases and J by 3 bases, leaving 6 bases between them. This CDR3 is 13 amino acids long. CDR3 in amino acids: CASSLAVEETQYF. CDR3 sequence (DNA): TGCGCCAGCAGCTTGGCGGTAGAAGAGACCCAGTACTTC. Variable domain in full (rest from reference TRBV5-1 and TRBJ2-5): KAGVTQTPRYLIKTRGQQVTLSCSPISGHRSVSWYQQTPGQGLQFLFEYFSETQRNKGNFPGRFSGRQFSNSRSEMNVSTLELGDSALYLCASSLAVEETQYFGPGTRLLVL.

This clone has a handful of counts. The chain links TRBV5-1 to TRBJ2-1, with TRBD2 matching 13 bases. V trimming: 4 bases; J trimming: 9 bases; junction bases outside the gene matches: 4. There are 14 residues in the CDR3. The germline V gene has CDR1 SGHRS and CDR2 YFSETQ. In nucleotides, the CDR3 is TGCGCCAGCAGCCCAGGACTAGCGGGGGTTGAGCAGTTCTTC. This encodes CASSPGLAGVEQFF.

The V and J genes are TRBV7-2 and TRBJ2-6; D not certain. The CDR3 consists of 15 residues. V gave up 5 bases and J gave up 0 bases, with 8 bases separating them. Germline lookup yields CDR1 SGHTA and CDR2 FQGNSA. This CDR3 is CASSPRNSGANVLTF. CDR3 DNA: TGTGCCAGCAGCCCGAGGAACTCTGGGGCCAACGTCCTGACTTTC.

The chain recombines TRBV7-8 with TRBJ2-5; 7 bases line up with TRBD1. The trim removed 5 bases at V and 3 bases at J, leaving 12 bases unmatched. Germline V lookup: CDR1 SGHVS, CDR2 FQNEAQ. This CDR3 is built from 16 residues. The DNA of the CDR3 is TGTGCCAGCAGCCCCAGAACAGGGGTCGGGGAAGAGACCCAGTACTTC. This sequence encodes CASSPRTGVGEETQYF.

The chain carries TRBV7-9 and TRBJ2-3; 7 bases match TRBD2. V dropped 6 bases and J dropped 0; count of bases not matched to a gene: 3. The CDR3 loop spans 14 amino acids. Germline CDR1 SEHNR, CDR2 FQNEAQ (reference sequence). Written as DNA, the CDR3 is TGTGCCAGCAGAACAGCGGGGAGCACAGATACGCAGTATTTT. Amino acid sequence: CASRTAGSTDTQYF.

This clone was seen a few times. The genes are TRBV29-1 and TRBJ2-3, with 7 nucleotides matching TRBD1. There are 14 residues in the CDR3. With V trimmed by 6 bases and J by 3 bases, 9 bases remained unmatched. In germline, CDR1 is SQVTM, CDR2 ANQGSEA. This CDR3 reads CSVYRGGRTDTQYF. CDR3 nucleotides: TGCAGCGTATACAGGGGCGGCAGGACAGATACGCAGTATTTT.

This chain joins TRBV28 and TRBJ2-5; D not certain. Germline lookup yields CDR1 MDHEN and CDR2 SYDVKM. Trimming stripped 8 bases from V and 7 bases from J, with 20 bases between. CDR3 length equals 14 residues. The CDR3 protein is CASGVLPPSGTQYF. The DNA of the CDR3 is TGTGCCAGCGGGGTTTTACCCCCATCCGGGACCCAGTACTTC.

The chain carries TRBV25-1 and TRBJ2-4; D remains unclear. Per germline, CDR1 MGHDK and CDR2 SYGVNS. The CDR3 totals 14 residues. Trimming pared 7 bases from V and 3 bases from J, leaving 13 bases between. CDR3 sequence (DNA): TGTGCCAGCAAAGGGCGATTCGACAAAAACATTCAGTACTTC. Its protein is CASKGRFDKNIQYF.

This clone has a handful of counts. V gene TRBV15 combines with J gene TRBJ2-7, with D tentatively TRBD1 or TRBD2 (5 bases each). V shed 5 bases and J shed 1 base, with 12 bases lying between them. This CDR3 region has 14 residues. CDR1 LNHNV and CDR2 YYDKDF come from the germline V gene (reference sequence). This CDR3 reads CATSPGPSSYEQYF. In DNA, the CDR3 is TGTGCCACCAGCCCGGGACCGTCGTCCTACGAGCAGTACTTC.

The CDR3 spells CASRRTSGSHADTQYF. Written as DNA, the CDR3 is TGTGCCAGCAGAAGGACTAGCGGGAGTCATGCAGATACGCAGTATTTT. This chain joins TRBV7-2 and TRBJ2-3; TRBD2 agrees at 13 bases. This CDR3 contains 16 residues. Per germline, CDR1 SGHTA and CDR2 FQGNSA. Germline trimming cut 6 bases from V and 4 bases from J; bases unmatched to any gene: 7.

The chain is built from TRBV7-6 and TRBJ1-1; TRBD1 might be the D (6 bases). The ends were cut back, 3 bases at V and 5 bases at J, with 19 bases in the middle. This CDR3 is built from 16 residues. Germline-derived CDR1 and CDR2 are SGHVS and FNYEAQ. The CDR3 here is CASSLIPTQGRTEAFF. DNA of the CDR3: TGTGCCAGCAGCTTGATCCCGACACAGGGACGGACTGAAGCTTTCTTT.

This sequence joins TRBV28 and TRBJ2-1; D gene unclear. With 5 bases removed from V and 8 bases from J, the gap between germline ends came to 13 bases. Germline V gene lookup returns CDR1 MDHEN and CDR2 SYDVKM. The CDR3 has 13 amino acids. The CDR3 DNA follows: TGTGCCAGCAGTCTAGACGTTTCGCATGAGCAGTTCTTC. Translated, it gives CASSLDVSHEQFF. The full variable domain, its missing parts supplied by reference TRBV28 and TRBJ2-1, is DVKVTQSSRYLVKRTGEKVFLECVQDMDHENMFWYRQDPGLGLRLIYFSYDVKMKEKGDIPEGYSVSREKKERFSLILESASTNQTSMYLCASSLDVSHEQFFGPGTRLTVL.

This chain uses TRBV29-1 with TRBJ2-4; D ambiguous. V lost 4 bases and J 5 bases, leaving 6 bases between the germline ends. CDR1 and CDR2 (germline): SQVTM, ANQGSEA. This CDR3 region has 11 residues. CDR3 sequence: CSVGRQNIQYF. The CDR3 coding sequence is TGCAGCGTTGGTAGACAAAACATTCAGTACTTC.

This clone has a handful of counts. The chain joins TRBV11-3 to TRBJ2-1, with TRBD2 matching 7 bases. CDR1 and CDR2 (germline): SGHNT, YENEEA. The CDR3 is made up of 15 amino acids. J gave up 5 bases and V 1 base, and 5 bases lay outside the gene matches. The CDR3 region is CASSLGLAANNEQFF. The CDR3 DNA sequence: TGTGCCAGCAGCTTAGGGCTAGCGGCCAACAATGAGCAGTTCTTC.

Only a few counts were recorded for this clone. The gene calls are TRBV7-2 and TRBJ2-7; 9 bases fit TRBD1. The germline V gene has CDR1 SGHTA and CDR2 FQGNSA. V trimming: 0 bases; J trimming: 4 bases; junction bases outside the gene matches: 10. The CDR3 totals 17 residues. DNA of the CDR3: TGTGCCAGCAGCTTAGCCCTATCTTTGACAGGGGGTTACGAGCAGTACTTC. Protein product: CASSLALSLTGGYEQYF.

In its sample, this clone was seen a few times. V usage is TRBV7-2 and J usage is TRBJ2-5; 11 bases are a match to TRBD2. The J call may be incorrect, as the DNA end agrees better with TRBJ2-7. CDR3 length equals 15 residues. CDR1 is SGHTA and CDR2 is FQGNSA in the germline V gene. Here the CDR3 reads CASSGGLADSYEQYF. The CDR3 DNA is TGTGCCAGCAGCGGGGGACTAGCGGACTCCTACGAGCAGTACTTC.

This rearrangement joins TRBV5-1 to TRBJ2-1, with D possibly TRBD2 on 6 matching bases. CDR1 SGHRS and CDR2 YFSETQ come from the germline V gene. Trimming removed 0 bases at V and 5 bases at J, with 12 bases between. CDR3 length equals 15 residues. The CDR3 protein is CASSLGRLGNNEQFF. In DNA form, the CDR3 reads TGCGCCAGCAGCTTGGGCCGACTAGGGAACAATGAGCAGTTCTTC.

This clone was counted only a few times. The chain uses TRBV7-3 and TRBJ2-5; 9 bases match TRBD1. CDR1 and CDR2 (germline): SGHTA, FQGTGA. The CDR3 consists of 15 residues. V lost 5 bases to trimming and J lost 4 bases; unmatched junction nucleotides: 8. The CDR3: CASSATGGIGETQYF. Written as DNA, the CDR3 is TGTGCCAGCAGCGCGACAGGGGGGATAGGAGAGACCCAGTACTTC.

This clone was counted between two and nine times. The chain has TRBV7-9 and TRBJ1-2; 8 bases map to TRBD1. Unmatched junction bases numbered 7, after V lost 3 bases and J lost 7 bases. CDR1 and CDR2 (germline): SEHNR, FQNEAQ (reference sequence). The CDR3 extends over 14 amino acids. The chain's CDR3 is CASSFGQGSGGYTF. In nucleotides, the CDR3 is TGTGCCAGCAGCTTCGGACAGGGCTCGGGTGGCTACACCTTC.

This clone came up a few times. The rearrangement links TRBV7-2 to TRBJ2-1, with 8 bases that match TRBD1. The CDR3 length is 17 residues. Germline V lookup: CDR1 SGHTA, CDR2 FQGNSA. V shed 0 bases and J 4 bases; nucleotides not matched to a gene: 8. The CDR3: CASSLASSTGGYNEQFF. The CDR3 DNA sequence: TGTGCCAGCAGCTTAGCCTCGTCAACAGGGGGATACAATGAGCAGTTCTTC. Full variable domain (outside the CDR3, taken from reference TRBV7-2 and TRBJ2-1): GAGVSQSPSNKVTEKGKDVELRCDPISGHTALYWYRQSLGQGLEFLIYFQGNSAPDKSGLPSDRFSAERTGGSVSTLTIQRTQQEDSAVYLCASSLASSTGGYNEQFFGPGTRLTVL.

In its sample, this clone was seen a few times. The chain carries TRBV28 and TRBJ2-7, with 10 bases identical to TRBD1. Germline V lookup: CDR1 MDHEN, CDR2 SYDVKM. The CDR3 sequence is 14 residues long. After removal of 8 bases from V and 9 bases from J, the junction contained 13 bases not matched to a gene. The CDR3 sequence is CASGPGQGPPGQYV. CDR3 nucleotide sequence: TGTGCCAGCGGACCGGGACAGGGGCCCCCTGGGCAGTACGTC.

The chain couples TRBV7-3 to TRBJ2-3; 8 bases match TRBD2. The CDR3 runs 15 residues. Per the germline V gene, CDR1 is SGHTA and CDR2 is FQGTGA. V gave up 9 bases and J gave up 0 bases; unmatched junction bases: 8. The CDR3 DNA reads as TGTGCCAGTACTGTAGCGGGAACTAGCACAGATACGCAGTATTTT. It codes for CASTVAGTSTDTQYF.

Turning to this clone: This same CDR3 is encoded by further DNA sequences in the sample. V and J are TRBV5-1 and TRBJ2-5, with 7 bases that match TRBD1. CDR3 length: 12 residues. Trimming took 4 bases from V and 5 from J; bases not matched to a gene: 2. In germline, CDR1 is SGHRS, CDR2 YFSETQ. The CDR3 reads CASSPQGETQYF. CDR3 coding DNA: TGCGCCAGCAGCCCACAGGGGGAGACCCAGTACTTC.

In this sample, this clone turned up many times. The rearrangement links TRBV29-1 to TRBJ2-1; no firm D call. This CDR3 spans 14 amino acids. V shed 4 bases and J shed 2 bases, with 12 bases lying between them. In germline, CDR1 is SQVTM, CDR2 ANQGSEA. DNA for the CDR3: TGCAGCGTTGGTGGGCAGGCTACCTACAATGAGCAGTTCTTC. As protein: CSVGGQATYNEQFF.

The chain joins TRBV9 to TRBJ1-6; TRBD1 agrees at 7 bases. CDR3 length: 12 amino acids. Germline loops: CDR1 SGDLS, CDR2 YYNGEE. V gave up 6 bases and J gave up 9 bases; unmatched junction bases: 3. The CDR3 DNA sequence: TGTGCCAGCAAGGGGGACAGTTCACCCCTCCACTTT. Its protein product is CASKGDSSPLHF.

This chain uses TRBV7-2 with TRBJ2-7; TRBD2 matches at 12 bases. The CDR3 is made up of 14 amino acids. V was pared by 5 bases and J by 4 bases, with 3 bases of the junction left unmatched. CDR1 is SGHTA and CDR2 is FQGNSA in the germline V gene. The CDR3 region is CASSRLAGAYEQYV. The DNA for the CDR3 is TGTGCCAGCAGCAGACTAGCGGGGGCTTACGAGCAGTACGTC.

This chain links TRBV9 with TRBJ1-6, with D possibly TRBD1 on 5 matching bases. From germline, CDR1 is SGDLS and CDR2 YYNGEE. The CDR3 consists of 15 residues. V was trimmed by 3 bases and J by 7 bases, leaving 14 bases between them. CDR3 DNA: TGTGCCAGCAGCGAGAGGGGCGCAGGGAATTCACCCCTCCACTTT. As protein: CASSERGAGNSPLHF.

The gene calls are TRBV30 and TRBJ1-2, with D possibly being TRBD1 (5 bases). The CDR3 has 13 amino acids. Germline CDR1 GTSNPN, CDR2 SVGIG (reference sequence). V lost 2 bases, J lost 8 bases, and 15 bases lay in between. The CDR3 sequence is CAWSRQGRGGYTF. The CDR3 bases are TGTGCCTGGAGTCGGCAGGGTCGTGGAGGCTACACCTTC.

Comment on this clone: This sample also contains other DNA sequences that code for the same CDR3. The rearrangement uses TRBV7-2 and TRBJ2-5; 8 bases are shared with TRBD1. Germline CDR1 and CDR2: SGHTA and FQGNSA. J lost 4 bases, V lost 5 bases, and 6 bases had no gene match. CDR3 size: 14 residues. CDR3 coding DNA: TGTGCCAGCAGCCAAGGACAGGGTGGAGAGACCCAGTACTTC. Translation: CASSQGQGGETQYF.

As regards this clone: Mismatch with germline at one junction end may stem from a read error. The chain recombines TRBV15 with TRBJ2-7, with D unclear. Germline assignment: CDR1 LNHNV and CDR2 YYDKDF (reference sequence). The CDR3 is 19 amino acids. CDR3 sequence (DNA): TGTGACACCAGCAGAGATAGGTCGGGCTCTAACCAAGATCCATACGAGCAGTACTTC. This gives the protein CDTSRDRSGSNQDPYEQYF.

This clone turned up a few times. This chain connects TRBV19 to TRBJ2-1, with D maybe TRBD2 (6 bases). This CDR3 spans 16 amino acids. V lost 1 base, J lost 0 bases, and 10 bases lay in between. Germline V gene sequence: CDR1 LNHDA, CDR2 SQIVND (reference sequence). CDR3 in amino acids: CASSIAAGSSYNEQFF. CDR3 bases: TGTGCCAGTAGTATAGCGGCGGGGAGCTCCTACAATGAGCAGTTCTTC.